These 10 T cell receptor beta chains originate from one sample sequenced in a study of beta chain features in type 1 diabetes. Study-wide results and caveats: Among patients with Type 1 diabetes, TCRB CDR3s were moderately but significantly shorter in every one of the four CD4+ subsets.

These TCRs are of unknown antigen specificity. Reverse transcription of all isolated RNA meant that expressed TCRB transcripts were sequenced. Only in-frame clones appear in the TCRdb table, and some are missing; sequencing was by immunoSEQ multiplex PCR. The sample yields tens of thousands of clones, roughly 61% seen once. The sequenced sample consisted of Tregs from blood. Source of these receptors: a woman between 25 and 40 years old with type 1 diabetes.

The chain recombines TRBV16 with TRBJ1-5; D remains unclear. The germline gives CDR1 KGHSY, CDR2 FQNENV. Trimming cost V 1 base and J 6 bases, with 7 bases left between them. The CDR3 is 13 residues long. The CDR3 is CASSQLGGQPQHF. The DNA for the CDR3 is TGTGCCAGCAGCCAATTAGGAGGTCAGCCCCAGCATTTT.

A few counts support this clone. CDR3 residues: CASETGTSSLLTDTQYF. The CDR3 DNA follows: TGCGCCAGCGAAACCGGGACTAGCAGCCTTCTCACAGATACGCAGTATTTT. The chain couples TRBV5-1 to TRBJ2-3, with TRBD2 matching over 9 bases. CDR3 length: 17 residues. J lost 2 bases, V lost 7 bases, and 14 bases had no gene match. Germline loops: CDR1 SGHRS, CDR2 YFSETQ.

V gene TRBV4-2 combines with J gene TRBJ1-2; TRBD1 aligns across 7 bases. With V trimmed by 4 bases and J by 4 bases, 9 bases remained unmatched. The CDR3 sequence is 15 residues long. Germline values: CDR1 LGHNA, CDR2 YNFKEQ. The chain's CDR3 is CASSRSQGVAYGYTF. The CDR3 DNA is TGTGCCAGCAGCCGCTCTCAGGGGGTGGCCTATGGCTACACCTTC.

V usage is TRBV7-3 and J usage is TRBJ1-2, with D possibly being TRBD1 (6 bases). This CDR3 region has 15 residues. Trimming shortened V by 5 bases and J by 6 bases, and 19 bases separated the two germline ends. Germline values: CDR1 SGHTA, CDR2 FQGTGA. The CDR3 sequence: CASSPQGGVLDGYTF. CDR3 DNA sequence: TGTGCCAGCAGCCCCCAAGGGGGGGTCCTAGATGGCTACACCTTC.

The rearrangement joins TRBV7-8 to TRBJ2-2, with 8 bases aligning to TRBD2. The germline gives CDR1 SGHVS, CDR2 FQNEAQ. V lost 5 bases and J lost 2; bases outside the gene matches: 7. The CDR3 consists of 16 residues. As DNA, the CDR3 is TGTGCCAGCAGCCTAGGGGGACTAGGAAACACCGGGGAGCTGTTTTTT. This gives the protein CASSLGGLGNTGELFF.

This chain joins TRBV29-1 and TRBJ2-7, with a weak D call TRBD1 (6 bases). Germline CDR1 and CDR2: SQVTM and ANQGSEA. With 5 bases removed from V and 2 bases from J, the gap between germline ends came to 13 bases. This CDR3 spans 13 amino acids. The CDR3 coding sequence is TGCAGCGTTCTGGGGGCGAACCCCTACGAGCAGTACTTC. Protein sequence: CSVLGANPYEQYF.

J is TRBJ2-1 and V is TRBV15; 15 positions agree with TRBD2. The CDR3 totals 22 residues. Per the germline V gene, CDR1 is LNHNV and CDR2 is YYDKDF (reference sequence). Losses at the gene ends were 0 bases for V and 0 bases for J; bases not matched to a gene: 12. The CDR3 bases are TGTGCCACCAGCAGAGATCGCGGCTCGGGACTAGCGGGAGGCTTCTCCTACAATGAGCAGTTCTTC. Translation: CATSRDRGSGLAGGFSYNEQFF.

A few counts support this clone. The chain is built from TRBV4-1 and TRBJ2-4, with 7 bases matching TRBD2. CDR3 length: 17 amino acids. V lost 2 bases, J lost 6 bases, and 13 bases stayed unmatched. Germline CDR1 reads MGHRA; CDR2 reads YSYEKL. CDR3: CASSQLPGGGDGNIQYF. CDR3 DNA: TGCGCCAGCAGCCAATTGCCGGGGGGTGGAGATGGAAACATTCAGTACTTC.

The V call is TRBV2, the J call TRBJ2-7; D remains ambiguous. The CDR3 length is 13 residues. Per germline, CDR1 SNHLY and CDR2 FYNNEI. The V end lost 7 bases, the J end lost 2 bases, and 12 bases lay between the germline ends. The CDR3 protein is CASTHAITYEQYF. The CDR3, as DNA: TGTGCCAGCACCCATGCGATTACCTACGAGCAGTACTTC.

The table lists this clone with a few counts. This chain joins TRBV6-5 and TRBJ2-7; TRBD1 matches 8 bases. This CDR3 has 15 residues. Looked up from germline, CDR1 is MNHEY and CDR2 is SVGAGI. The ends lost 4 bases at V and 7 bases at J; junction bases unmatched: 12. CDR3 DNA sequence: TGTGCCAGCAGTTCGCCCGGACAGGGAGTGGAGGAGCAGTACTTC. Encoded protein: CASSSPGQGVEEQYF.